What follows describes a single TCR beta chain. The data belong to a study of blood T cell repertoires in COVID-19. Across the whole study: The United States, Italy and Spain were the sources of the acute and convalescent COVID-19 samples.

This table comes from immunoSEQ multiplex PCR, and its TCRdb copy is limited to in-frame clones, with some not included. The sample contains a few hundred thousand clones, 89% of which appear only once. Per the germline V gene, CDR1 is SGHDT and CDR2 is YYEEEE. Germline trimming cut 3 bases from V and 10 bases from J; bases unmatched to any gene: 13. The CDR3 has 16 amino acids. The sequenced sample consisted of peripheral blood. This TCR was recovered from a middle-aged man with acute or convalescent COVID-19. The chain uses TRBV5-6 and TRBJ1-4, with 9 bases lining up with TRBD1. CDR3 sequence reads: CASSSGTGRTARKLFF. CDR3 nucleotides: TGTGCCAGCAGCTCGGGGACAGGGCGTACGGCGAGAAAACTGTTTTTT. Complete variable domain (other parts from reference TRBV5-6 and TRBJ1-4): DAGVTQSPTHLIKTRGQQVTLRCSPKSGHDTVSWYQQALGQGPQFIFQYYEEEERQRGNFPDRFSGHQFPNYSSELNVNALLLGDSALYLCASSSGTGRTARKLFFGSGTQLSVL.